This T cell receptor (beta chain) was identified during a study of T cell responses to AZD1222 COVID-19 vaccine. Study information: Researchers grouped second doses given at about 4 or about 12 weeks into one pool.

Profiling relied on immunoSEQ multiplex PCR, and the TCRdb table lists in-frame clones only, not all of them. The table lists about 120,000 clones, 75% to 90% of them singletons. Whole-study results and caveats: Donors, mostly white British, included more females; clonal diversity was possibly underestimated. Nearly half of the spike-specific TCRs reportedly recognize variant regions that carry no mutations. The CD4 TCRs associated with vaccination extended across spike and predominated at 160-218 and 743-854.

The CDR3 loop spans 13 amino acids. Germline V gene data show CDR1 as GTSNPN and CDR2 as SVGIG (reference sequence). V dropped 4 bases and J dropped 6 bases, with 16 bases sitting between them. As regards this clone: Its antigen is not known.

The genes are TRBV30 and TRBJ2-7; D call uncertain. The sequencing here drew on peripheral blood, taken on day 0 of AZD1222 vaccination. This receptor was taken from an adult in good health. The CDR3 is CAWTPGGSAEQYF. Here the CDR3 DNA reads TGTGCCTGGACTCCAGGTGGGTCAGCCGAGCAGTACTTC.